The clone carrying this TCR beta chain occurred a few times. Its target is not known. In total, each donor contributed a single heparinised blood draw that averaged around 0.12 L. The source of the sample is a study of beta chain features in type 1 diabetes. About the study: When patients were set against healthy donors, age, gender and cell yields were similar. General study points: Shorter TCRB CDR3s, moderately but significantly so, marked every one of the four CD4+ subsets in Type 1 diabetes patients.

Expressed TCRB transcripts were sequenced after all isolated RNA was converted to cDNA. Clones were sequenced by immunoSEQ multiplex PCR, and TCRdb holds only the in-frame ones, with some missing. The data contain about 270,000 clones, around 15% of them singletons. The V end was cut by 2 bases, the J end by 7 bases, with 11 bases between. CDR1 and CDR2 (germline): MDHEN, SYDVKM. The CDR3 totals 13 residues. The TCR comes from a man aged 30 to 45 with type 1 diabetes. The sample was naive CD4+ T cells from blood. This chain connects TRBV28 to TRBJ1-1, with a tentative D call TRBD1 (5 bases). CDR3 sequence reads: CASSLVRQSEAFF. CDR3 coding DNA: TGTGCCAGCAGTTTAGTGAGACAGAGTGAAGCTTTCTTT. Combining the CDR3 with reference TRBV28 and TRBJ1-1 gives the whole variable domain DVKVTQSSRYLVKRTGEKVFLECVQDMDHENMFWYRQDPGLGLRLIYFSYDVKMKEKGDIPEGYSVSREKKERFSLILESASTNQTSMYLCASSLVRQSEAFFGQGTRLTVV.